Listed here is a single T cell receptor beta chain. This sample is drawn from a study of T cell changes during pregnancy in multiple sclerosis. This CDR3 is built from 11 residues. V lost 6 bases and J lost 5, with 7 bases in between. CDR1 and CDR2 (germline): KGHSH, LQKENI. This table comes from immunoSEQ multiplex PCR, and its TCRdb copy is limited to in-frame clones, with some not included. The table records about 50,000 clones, about 94% of them present only once. This clonotype was obtained from a female donor with multiple sclerosis, enrolled in a pregnancy study. The starting material was CD4+ T cells from peripheral blood mononuclear cells, obtained after pregnancy. The genes are TRBV18 and TRBJ1-1; D call uncertain. The CDR3 region is CASSTTTEAFF. CDR3 DNA: TGTGCCAGCTCGACAACTACTGAAGCTTTCTTT.